The 13 T cell receptor beta chains below were found in one sample sequenced in a study of blood T cells in healthy people across ages. PCR was performed a second time for 7 to 11 cycles using a sample-barcoded 5' primer and a J-beta primer mix. One entry per CDR3 protein, called by TCRdb with MiXCR from the 5' RACE reads. The sample lists approximately 670,000 distinct CDR3 sequences; 40% to 45% were seen once. The specimen sequenced was blood. Receptor source: a man aged 80 or over in good health.

A few counts support this clonotype. This chain uses TRBV20-1 with TRBJ2-4; 10 nucleotides line up with TRBD1. The germline CDR1 and CDR2 sequences are DFQATT and SNEGSKA (reference sequence). J was trimmed by 7 bases and V by 3 bases; bases with no gene match: 6. The CDR3 runs to 14 residues. In DNA, the CDR3 is TGCAGTGCTAGGGAGACAGGGGGCTTGAACATTCAGTACTTC. This gives the protein CSARETGGLNIQYF.

This chain links TRBV29-1 with TRBJ1-1; D uncertain. Trimming left V 0 bases short and J 6 bases short, with 14 bases between. Germline-derived CDR1 and CDR2 are SQVTM and ANQGSEA. The CDR3 contains 14 residues. The CDR3 is CSVEDWSSGSEAFF. The DNA of the CDR3 is TGCAGCGTTGAAGATTGGTCCAGTGGCTCTGAAGCTTTCTTT.

This clonotype was counted a few times. The V call is TRBV20-1, the J call TRBJ1-5; D may be TRBD1 (6 bases). This CDR3 contains 16 residues. CDR1 is DFQATT and CDR2 is SNEGSKA in the germline V gene (reference sequence). Trimming pared 3 bases from V and 4 bases from J, leaving 19 bases between. The DNA for the CDR3 is TGCAGTGCTAGCGTCCCACAGGGTGGCGATAATCAGCCCCAGCATTTT. This codes for CSASVPQGGDNQPQHF.

The rearrangement joins TRBV21-1 to TRBJ2-5. TRBV21-1 is classified as a pseudogene. The CDR3 runs to 12 residues. The CDR3 sequence is CASSPIKETQYF. In DNA, the CDR3 is TGTGCCAGCAGCCCTATCAAAGAGACCCAGTACTTC.

The rearrangement joins TRBV3-1 to TRBJ2-4; 10 nucleotides match TRBD1. The end of the DNA aligns better with TRBJ2-7, so the J call may be wrong. Germline V gene sequence: CDR1 LGHDT, CDR2 YNNKEL (reference sequence). The CDR3 is 15 amino acids. The CDR3 reads CASSLKGTGAYEQYF. CDR3 nucleotides: TGTGCCAGCAGCCTCAAGGGGACAGGGGCCTACGAGCAGTACTTC.

In this sample, this clonotype turned up many times. This chain connects TRBV10-3 to TRBJ2-4, with TRBD2 matching over 8 bases. The CDR3 has 13 amino acids. Trimming took 7 bases from V and 13 from J; bases not matched to a gene: 12. Germline values: CDR1 ENHRY, CDR2 SYGVKD. CDR3 sequence (DNA): TGTGCCATCATGGGGGGCCTAGCGGGTGAGCAGTACTTC. Residues: CAIMGGLAGEQYF.

V gene TRBV4-2 combines with J gene TRBJ2-3, with TRBD2 identical over 7 bases. Germline V gives CDR1 LGHNA, CDR2 YNFKEQ. With V trimmed by 0 bases and J by 1 base, 10 bases remained unmatched. The CDR3 covers 18 residues. The CDR3, as DNA: TGTGCCAGCAGCCAAGATTCGGGTGGGGAGGGCGGCACAGATACGCAGTATTTT. The encoded protein is CASSQDSGGEGGTDTQYF.

V gene TRBV7-2 combines with J gene TRBJ2-3, with D perhaps matching TRBD2 (5 bases). The CDR3 runs 15 residues. The germline gives CDR1 SGHTA, CDR2 FQGNSA. V lost 1 base to trimming and J lost 0 bases, with 8 bases between them. This CDR3 reads CASSLGPGSTDTQYF. The DNA of the CDR3 is TGTGCCAGCAGCTTAGGGCCGGGGAGCACAGATACGCAGTATTTT.

The V gene is TRBV12-3 or TRBV12-4, the J gene TRBJ2-1; 14 nucleotides match TRBD2. There are 20 residues in the CDR3. The ends lost 2 bases at V and 0 bases at J; junction bases unmatched: 9. In DNA, the CDR3 is TGTGCCAGCAGTTTAAAGACTAGCGGGAGGGCTGGGGGCTCCTACAATGAGCAGTTCTTC. This gives the protein CASSLKTSGRAGGSYNEQFF.

J is TRBJ2-5 and V is TRBV20-1; tentatively, D is TRBD1 or TRBD2 (5 bases each). CDR1 is DFQATT, CDR2 SNEGSKA, per germline (reference sequence). The CDR3 runs to 16 residues. V was trimmed by 6 bases and J by 1 base, leaving 21 bases between them. The CDR3 loop is CSADTSGQGSQETQYF. The CDR3 DNA reads as TGCAGTGCCGATACGTCGGGGCAGGGTAGCCAAGAGACCCAGTACTTC.

This clonotype occurred a few times. V and J are TRBV29-1 and TRBJ2-7; 8 bases align to TRBD2. CDR3 length: 14 residues. V lost 3 bases to trimming and J lost 7 bases; unmatched junction nucleotides: 11. Germline CDR1 reads SQVTM; CDR2 reads ANQGSEA. This CDR3 is CSVEAGGSHNEQYF. For the CDR3, the DNA is TGCAGCGTTGAGGCGGGAGGTTCTCACAATGAGCAGTACTTC.

This clonotype was picked up a small number of times. This rearrangement joins TRBV9 to TRBJ2-7; 11 bases are a match to TRBD2. Unmatched junction bases numbered 5, after V lost 4 bases and J lost 2 bases. There are 15 residues in the CDR3. Germline CDR1 and CDR2: SGDLS and YYNGEE. In DNA, the CDR3 is TGTGCCAGCAGCTTTACTAGCGGGGGTCCCTACGAGCAGTACTTC. The encoded protein is CASSFTSGGPYEQYF.

The V and J genes are TRBV20-1 and TRBJ2-1; perhaps TRBD1 as D (5 bases). Germline lookup yields CDR1 DFQATT and CDR2 SNEGSKA (reference sequence). V was trimmed by 6 bases and J by 8 bases, leaving 11 bases between them. CDR3 length: 11 amino acids. The CDR3 nucleotides are TGCAGTGCCCCCAGGGTGGATGAGCAGTTCTTC. Amino acid sequence: CSAPRVDEQFF.